This is a list of T cell receptor beta chains from one sample in a study of CXCR3-negative and CXCR3-positive naive CD8 T cells. TCRdb re-called the 5' RACE reads; every CDR3 protein appears as one record, without DNA. The ten most abundant clones cover approximately 0.45% of a sample with over 45,000 distinct CDR3 sequences. Sequenced material: naive CXCR3- CD8+ T cells from blood. These TCRs come from a human donor in good health. Some clones in this sample may be carry-over from other donors' samples. CDR3s include the opening cysteine and the closing phenylalanine or tryptophan.

j_gene	v_gene	CDR3aa
TRBJ1-6	TRBV21-1	CASSKVTGARSYNSPLHF
TRBJ2-7	TRBV6-5	CASSYGTSGNYEQYF
TRBJ2-6	TRBV7-9	CASSLTASNSGANVLTF
TRBJ2-3	TRBV12-3/TRBV12-4	CASRHRLGASITDTQYF
TRBJ1-1	TRBV12-3/TRBV12-4	CASSSSSVTGDTEAFF
TRBJ2-7	TRBV19	CASSFTPTGYEQYF
TRBJ2-3	TRBV7-3	CASSSLAGAVADTQYF
TRBJ2-6	TRBV7-9	CASSPWTAGANVLTF
TRBJ1-5	TRBV12-3/TRBV12-4	CASRQGSHQPQHF
TRBJ2-7	TRBV6-2/TRBV6-3	CASSYSMAPYEQYF
TRBJ2-1	TRBV20-1	CSASGSSSYNEQFF